This TCR beta chain was observed in a study of blood T cells in healthy people across ages. The study's findings and limits: Investigators treated diversity estimates from one million T cells as underestimates.

Sample-barcoded 5' priming and a J-beta primer mix drove a second PCR of about 6 to 11 cycles. TCRdb called the 5' RACE reads again in MiXCR, with one record for every CDR3 protein. The sample yields 500,000 to 550,000 distinct CDR3 sequences, approximately 25% seen once. Concerning this clonotype itself: The antigen is unknown.

The CDR3 is made up of 15 amino acids. Per germline, CDR1 MDHEN and CDR2 SYDVKM. V was clipped by 6 bases and J by 7 bases; unmatched bases: 12. For every donor, a draw yielded approximately 9.9 milliliters of peripheral blood. The same data also contributed to another study, on T cells of mothers and their children. That study adds: The sample comes from fewer than 10 healthy Caucasian donors: mothers and children.

Sequencing used blood. This TCR came from a boy aged 5 to 17 in good health. This rearrangement joins TRBV28 to TRBJ2-7, with 10 bases aligning to TRBD1. The DNA for the CDR3 is TGTGCCAGCAGCTCACTGGGGACAGGGGAAAGGGAGCAGTACTTC. This translates into CASSSLGTGEREQYF.